The 26 T cell receptor beta chains below all came from one sample that was sequenced in a study of blood T cells in healthy people across ages. PCR was performed a second time for about 6 to 11 cycles using a sample-barcoded 5' primer and a J-beta primer mix. MiXCR, run by TCRdb on the 5' RACE reads, gives a single entry per CDR3 protein. Altogether about 1.1 million distinct CDR3 sequences are present, 35% to 45% being singletons, with the ten largest covering about 12%. The sample taken for sequencing was blood. Source of these receptors: a man aged 18 to 30 in good health.

This clonotype was observed a few times. V and J are TRBV4-3 and TRBJ1-1; D may be TRBD1 (6 bases). The germline gives CDR1 LGHNA, CDR2 YSLEER. This CDR3 spans 11 amino acids. Trimming cost V 5 bases and J 10 bases, with 11 bases left between them. CDR3: CASSRGALAFF. CDR3 bases: TGCGCCAGCAGCAGGGGGGCGTTAGCTTTCTTT.

V usage is TRBV25-1 and J usage is TRBJ1-1; TRBD1 agrees at 8 bases. Germline CDR1 and CDR2: MGHDK and SYGVNS. The CDR3 is 13 residues long. Trimming at V came to 4 bases and at J to 7 bases, leaving 5 bases not matched to a gene. For the CDR3, the DNA is TGTGCCAGCAGTGGGACAGGGATCAGTGAAGCTTTCTTT. This sequence encodes CASSGTGISEAFF.

Comment on this clonotype: An end of the junction does not agree with germline; a read error may underlie this. The rearrangement links TRBV7-7 to TRBJ2-3, with D possibly being TRBD1 or TRBD2 (5 bases each). This CDR3 region has 16 residues. Germline loops: CDR1 SSHAT, CDR2 FNYEAQ (reference sequence). The chain's CDR3 is CASSLGVGRETDTQYF. The CDR3 DNA reads as TGTGCTAGCAGCTTAGGGGTGGGGAGAGAGACAGATACGCAGTATTTT.

This clonotype was seen at least ten times. The chain links TRBV20-1 to TRBJ2-3; 13 bases are a match to TRBD2. Germline-derived CDR1 and CDR2 are DFQATT and SNEGSKA (reference sequence). The junction had 8 bases not matched to a gene; V was cut back by 0 bases and J by 14 bases. The CDR3 is 14 residues long. CDR3 protein: CSARDGLAGDIMYF. The CDR3, as DNA: TGCAGTGCTAGAGATGGACTAGCGGGGGACATAATGTATTTT.

The sample holds many counts of this clonotype. V is TRBV20-1 and J is TRBJ2-3; D is unresolved. CDR1 and CDR2 from the germline V gene are DFQATT and SNEGSKA (reference sequence). The CDR3 has 11 residues. The V and J ends lost 2 bases and 0 bases respectively, with 0 bases between them. CDR3 in amino acids: CSARSTDTQYF. CDR3 in DNA: TGCAGTGCTAGAAGCACAGATACGCAGTATTTT.

CDR3 in amino acids: CSARMVPKNIQYF. Here the CDR3 DNA reads TGCAGTGCTAGAATGGTCCCCAAAAACATTCAGTACTTC. The rearrangement links TRBV20-1 to TRBJ2-4; no definite D call. The CDR3 has 13 residues. CDR1 is DFQATT, CDR2 SNEGSKA, per germline (reference sequence). V was cut by 2 bases and J by 2 bases, with 7 bases left in between.

The chain employs TRBV25-1 and TRBJ1-4, with D maybe TRBD1 (5 bases). The CDR3 runs to 16 residues. V was trimmed by 4 bases and J by 2 bases, leaving 14 bases between them. Germline assignment: CDR1 MGHDK and CDR2 SYGVNS. Here the CDR3 reads CASSGGLGGTNEKLFF. DNA of the CDR3: TGTGCCAGCAGTGGGGGCCTCGGGGGTACTAATGAAAAACTGTTTTTT.

The sample holds a few counts of this clonotype. The CDR3 sequence is CASSAQGASNIQYF. The DNA for the CDR3 is TGTGCCAGCAGCGCGCAGGGGGCGTCAAACATTCAGTACTTC. The gene calls are TRBV5-4 and TRBJ2-4, with 8 bases matching TRBD1. V shed 4 bases and J 6 bases; nucleotides not matched to a gene: 6. Germline CDR1 and CDR2: SGHNT and YYREEE (reference sequence). The CDR3 runs to 14 residues.

V is TRBV7-3 and J is TRBJ1-1; weak D call: TRBD1 (6 bases). Trimming removed 5 bases at V and 8 bases at J, with 27 bases between. The CDR3 has 17 amino acids. Germline V gene sequence: CDR1 SGHTA, CDR2 FQGTGA. In DNA, the CDR3 is TGTGCCAGCAGCCCCACCAACGTACAGGGAAGGGGGACCGAAGCTTTCTTT. Translation gives CASSPTNVQGRGTEAFF.

This clonotype has just a few counts. The rearrangement links TRBV11-2 to TRBJ2-7; 7 bases align to TRBD2. The CDR3 totals 18 residues. Germline assignment: CDR1 SGHAT and CDR2 FQNNGV. V shed 0 bases and J 6 bases; nucleotides not matched to a gene: 17. The CDR3 loop reads CASSLDRVGRENKGEQYF. CDR3 bases: TGTGCCAGCAGCTTAGATCGAGTTGGGCGGGAGAACAAAGGCGAGCAGTACTTC.

V and J are TRBV4-3 and TRBJ1-2, with a tentative D call TRBD1 (5 bases). Per germline, CDR1 LGHNA and CDR2 YSLEER. The CDR3 runs 15 residues. The V end lost 0 bases, the J end lost 4 bases, and 12 bases lay between the germline ends. This chain's CDR3 is CASSQDYMGGYGYTF. CDR3 in DNA: TGCGCCAGCAGCCAAGATTACATGGGGGGCTATGGCTACACCTTC.

V usage is TRBV10-3 and J usage is TRBJ2-1, with 11 positions matching TRBD2. V lost 6 bases to trimming and J lost 2 bases; unmatched junction nucleotides: 6. From germline, CDR1 is ENHRY and CDR2 SYGVKD. The CDR3 length is 16 residues. Here the CDR3 reads CAIRASTSGAYNEQFF. The CDR3 DNA reads TGTGCCATCAGGGCCTCGACTAGCGGGGCCTACAATGAGCAGTTCTTC.

This clonotype was counted only a few times. The chain uses TRBV4-2 and TRBJ1-2; D is unresolved. Germline CDR1 is LGHNA and CDR2 is YNFKEQ. This CDR3 region has 13 residues. V dropped 1 base and J dropped 6 bases, with 9 bases sitting between them. The CDR3 coding sequence is TGTGCCAGCAGCCAAGCGAGTACCGATGGCTACACCTTC. This encodes CASSQASTDGYTF.

The chain joins TRBV7-9 to TRBJ1-4; D unresolved. V gave up 4 bases and J gave up 1 base, with 10 bases separating them. Germline loops: CDR1 SEHNR, CDR2 FQNEAQ (reference sequence). The CDR3 is 15 amino acids. The CDR3 spells CASSSDGRTNEKLFF. The CDR3 DNA is TGTGCCAGCAGCTCAGACGGTCGAACTAATGAAAAACTGTTTTTT. Based on the CDR3 plus reference TRBV7-9 and TRBJ1-4, the full variable domain is DTGVSQNPRHKITKRGQNVTFRCDPISEHNRLYWYRQTLGQGPEFLTYFQNEAQLEKSRLLSDRFSAERPKGSFSTLEIQRTEQGDSAMYLCASSSDGRTNEKLFFGSGTQLSVL.

The J gene is TRBJ2-1, the V gene TRBV20-1; TRBD1 aligns across 7 bases. TRBJ2-7 explains the end of the DNA better; the J call may be wrong. The germline V gene encodes CDR1 DFQATT and CDR2 SNEGSKA (reference sequence). This CDR3 is built from 13 residues. The CDR3 bases are TGCAGTGCCCCCAGCATCAGGGGGAATGAGCAGTACTTC. Protein: CSAPSIRGNEQYF.

This rearrangement joins TRBV3-1 to TRBJ1-6, with unresolved D. CDR1 is LGHDT, CDR2 YNNKEL, per germline (reference sequence). Trimming took 4 bases from V and 6 from J, leaving 4 bases between them. This CDR3 has 12 residues. The CDR3 is CASSRPNSPLHF. CDR3 sequence (DNA): TGTGCCAGCAGCCGACCTAATTCACCCCTCCACTTT.

The chain couples TRBV12-3 or TRBV12-4 to TRBJ2-2; 9 bases agree with TRBD2. This CDR3 has 16 residues. V was clipped by 3 bases and J by 5 bases; unmatched bases: 7. The CDR3 is CASSLRGGPYTGELFF. CDR3 coding DNA: TGTGCCAGCAGTTTGCGGGGGGGGCCTTATACCGGGGAGCTGTTTTTT.

This chain links TRBV12-3 or TRBV12-4 with TRBJ1-4, with no clear D. V gave up 6 bases and J gave up 0 bases, with 5 bases separating them. This CDR3 contains 13 residues. The CDR3 region is CASRNATNEKLFF. CDR3 nucleotides: TGTGCCAGCAGAAATGCAACTAATGAAAAACTGTTTTTT.

J is TRBJ2-1 and V is TRBV20-1; D may be TRBD1 or TRBD2 (5 bases each). The germline V gene has CDR1 DFQATT and CDR2 SNEGSKA (reference sequence). The CDR3 consists of 13 residues. V was trimmed by 5 bases and J by 9 bases, leaving 17 bases between them. The CDR3, as DNA: TGCAGTGCTCCTTTCCGGGACGATGGTGAGCAGTTCTTC. Translation: CSAPFRDDGEQFF.

The chain couples TRBV20-1 to TRBJ1-2; D might be TRBD1 (5 bases). Germline values: CDR1 DFQATT, CDR2 SNEGSKA (reference sequence). V lost 6 bases to trimming and J lost 3 bases, with 14 bases between them. This CDR3 has 13 amino acids. The chain's CDR3 is CSAHRREDYGYTF. The CDR3 bases are TGCAGTGCCCACAGGCGGGAGGACTATGGCTACACCTTC.

This clonotype was observed at least ten times. J is TRBJ2-1 and V is TRBV6-5, with a possible D match to TRBD2 (5 bases). CDR1 and CDR2 (germline): MNHEY, SVGAGI. The V gene lost 1 base and the J gene lost 6 bases, with 13 bases spanning the gap. This CDR3 contains 15 residues. As DNA, the CDR3 is TGTGCCAGCAGTTACTACCCGGGGAGACCCAATGAGCAGTTCTTC. Translating it yields CASSYYPGRPNEQFF.

This clonotype was picked up a small number of times. The V and J genes are TRBV4-2 and TRBJ2-1; 12 bases match TRBD2. Germline assignment: CDR1 LGHNA and CDR2 YNFKEQ. The CDR3 extends over 16 amino acids. Germline trimming cut 5 bases from V and 5 bases from J; bases unmatched to any gene: 7. CDR3 DNA sequence: TGTGCCAGCAGCGCCCGGACTAGCGGGGTCGACAATGAGCAGTTCTTC. It specifies CASSARTSGVDNEQFF.

This sequence joins TRBV12-3 or TRBV12-4 and TRBJ1-1; D gene unclear. V was pared by 6 bases and J by 5 bases, with 19 bases between. The length of the CDR3 is 15 residues. The CDR3 region has the DNA TGTGCCAGCAGGCTGTCTGGGTCGGCGGTAACTGAAGCTTTCTTT. It yields the protein CASRLSGSAVTEAFF.

V and J are TRBV4-1 and TRBJ1-3; D is possibly TRBD1 (5 bases). Trimming cost V 0 bases and J 2 bases, with 14 bases left between them. The CDR3 loop spans 17 amino acids. Germline CDR1 and CDR2: MGHRA and YSYEKL. The CDR3 sequence is CASSQDLPAGAGNTIYF. For the CDR3, the DNA is TGCGCCAGCAGCCAAGATCTACCCGCGGGGGCTGGAAACACCATATATTTT.

DNA of the CDR3: TGTGCCAGCAGCCTGAAGGGGGGCGATCAGCCCCAGCATTTT. The encoded protein is CASSLKGGDQPQHF. V usage is TRBV7-2 and J usage is TRBJ1-5; perhaps TRBD1 as D (6 bases). With 5 bases removed from V and 5 bases from J, the gap between germline ends came to 13 bases. The V gene's germline CDR1 is SGHTA and CDR2 FQGNSA. There are 14 residues in the CDR3.

This clonotype was seen more than once but under ten times. The gene calls are TRBV11-1 and TRBJ2-1, with D unresolved. The J call may be wrong; the DNA end is better matched by TRBJ2-7. Germline V gives CDR1 SGHAT, CDR2 FQDESV (reference sequence). The CDR3 contains 14 residues. CDR3 residues: CASSLTGSYNEQYF. The CDR3 DNA follows: TGTGCCAGCAGCTTAACCGGCTCCTACAATGAGCAGTACTTC.